A single sample gave rise to the 23 T cell receptor beta chains below, sequenced in a study of Ad26.COV2.S vaccination and SARS-CoV-2 variants. Clones were sequenced by immunoSEQ multiplex PCR, and TCRdb holds only the in-frame ones, with some missing. Of hundreds of thousands of clones in the sample, 87% are singletons; the top ten hold more than 3%. As for treatment: over 15 received Ad26.COV2.S at low or high dose, single or two shots; five or six received placebo; per-sample allocation not given. Samples analyzed were those drawn on day 63 after the first vaccine or placebo injection. The source was peripheral blood, collected in a trial of Ad26.COV2.S vaccine versus placebo. The receptors shown here come from a person between 18 and 65 years old who received the Ad26.COV2.S COVID-19 vaccine or a placebo.

The V call is TRBV21-1, the J call TRBJ1-2; the listed D gene, TRBD1, was not tested against the DNA. TRBV21-1 is given as a pseudogene. The CDR3 covers 16 residues. CDR3: CASSSLRAPGLCGYTF. CDR3 DNA sequence: TGTGCCAGCAGCAGCCTCCGGGCTCCAGGGCTATGTGGCTACACCTTC.

V and J are TRBV2 and TRBJ1-2; D perhaps matches TRBD1 (6 bases). This CDR3 is 16 amino acids long. CDR1 is SNHLY and CDR2 is FYNNEI in the germline V gene. With 5 bases removed from V and 4 bases from J, the gap between germline ends came to 20 bases. The CDR3 DNA is TGTGCCAGCAGTCCCCCCGTCAAGGGGGGCGTCTATGGCTACACCTTC. It codes for CASSPPVKGGVYGYTF.

V usage is TRBV9 and J usage is TRBJ2-7; 10 nucleotides align to TRBD2. V lost 3 bases and J lost 0; bases outside the gene matches: 6. CDR1 and CDR2 (germline): SGDLS, YYNGEE. The CDR3 length is 16 residues. This CDR3 is CASSGLAGDNSYEQYF. The CDR3 nucleotides read TGTGCCAGCAGCGGGCTAGCGGGGGATAACTCCTACGAGCAGTACTTC.

The rearrangement links TRBV27 to TRBJ1-1, with D unclear. This CDR3 has 13 residues. The V end was cut by 2 bases, the J end by 5 bases, with 9 bases between. Germline CDR1 MNHEY, CDR2 SMNVEV (reference sequence). This chain's CDR3 is CASSLLGDTEAFF. In DNA, the CDR3 is TGTGCCAGCAGTTTACTTGGTGATACTGAAGCTTTCTTT.

The V gene is TRBV5-6, the J gene TRBJ1-6; TRBD1 aligns across 12 bases. Germline V gene sequence: CDR1 SGHDT, CDR2 YYEEEE. The CDR3 extends over 17 amino acids. With 4 bases clipped from V and 7 bases from J, the junction kept 9 bases outside the gene matches. Here the CDR3 reads CASSDPGQGATNSPLHF. CDR3 bases: TGTGCCAGCAGCGATCCGGGACAGGGGGCGACGAATTCACCCCTCCACTTT.

V is TRBV15 and J is TRBJ1-1, with D hard to call. Trimming removed 0 bases at V and 11 bases at J, with 13 bases between. The V gene's germline CDR1 is LNHNV and CDR2 YYDKDF (reference sequence). The CDR3 length is 13 residues. CDR3 region: CATSRDLARRAFF. CDR3 DNA: TGTGCCACCAGCAGAGATTTGGCCCGGCGGGCTTTCTTT.

The gene calls are TRBV11-3 and TRBJ1-4, with 10 positions matching TRBD1. The CDR3 consists of 18 residues. The trim removed 4 bases at V and 0 bases at J, leaving 8 bases unmatched. Germline-derived CDR1 and CDR2 are SGHNT and YENEEA. CDR3 amino acids: CASSSLGQGDATNEKLFF. The CDR3 region has the DNA TGTGCCAGCAGCTCCCTTGGACAGGGGGATGCAACTAATGAAAAACTGTTTTTT.

The gene calls are TRBV29-1 and TRBJ1-2, with D unresolved. V lost 0 bases to trimming and J lost 4 bases, with 12 bases between them. The CDR3 runs 14 residues. The germline CDR1 and CDR2 sequences are SQVTM and ANQGSEA. CDR3 sequence (DNA): TGCAGCGTTGAAGATTCTCCAGTCCTCTATGGCTACACCTTC. Encoded protein: CSVEDSPVLYGYTF.

This rearrangement joins TRBV7-3 to TRBJ2-3; tentatively, D is TRBD2 (5 bases). The CDR3 contains 14 residues. The V end was cut by 5 bases, the J end by 6 bases, with 15 bases between. Germline-derived CDR1 and CDR2 are SGHTA and FQGTGA. CDR3 in DNA: TGTGCCAGCAGCCCCGAGGGTGGGTCCGATACGCAGTATTTT. This encodes CASSPEGGSDTQYF. Based on the CDR3 plus reference TRBV7-3 and TRBJ2-3, the full variable domain is GAGVSQTPSNKVTEKGKYVELRCDPISGHTALYWYRQSLGQGPEFLIYFQGTGAADDSGLPNDRFFAVRPEGSVSTLKIQRTERGDSAVYLCASSPEGGSDTQYFGPGTRLTVL.

The genes are TRBV27 and TRBJ2-7, with 13 bases that match TRBD2. The CDR3 spans 17 residues. The germline gives CDR1 MNHEY, CDR2 SMNVEV (reference sequence). Trimming at V came to 2 bases and at J to 2 bases, leaving 6 bases not matched to a gene. CDR3 bases: TGTGCCAGCAGTTTACCGGGACTAGCGGGGTATCCCTACGAGCAGTACTTC. Encoded protein: CASSLPGLAGYPYEQYF.

The chain recombines TRBV6-5 with TRBJ2-2; D possibly corresponds to TRBD2 (5 bases). Germline loops: CDR1 MNHEY, CDR2 SVGAGI. The CDR3 runs 12 residues. V gave up 6 bases and J gave up 6 bases, with 8 bases separating them. The CDR3 DNA sequence: TGTGCCAGCAGGGAGCGGCCCGGGGAGCTGTTTTTT. Translated: CASRERPGELFF.

The gene calls are TRBV5-4 and TRBJ1-3; D not resolved. CDR3 length: 13 amino acids. Per the germline V gene, CDR1 is SGHNT and CDR2 is YYREEE (reference sequence). Trimming left V 0 bases short and J 4 bases short, with 5 bases between. Here the CDR3 DNA reads TGTGCCAGCAGCTTGGATATCGGAAACACCATATATTTT. It yields the protein CASSLDIGNTIYF.

V gene TRBV6-5 combines with J gene TRBJ2-4, with D uncertain. CDR1 is MNHEY and CDR2 is SVGAGI in the germline V gene. This CDR3 region has 14 residues. Trimming stripped 6 bases from V and 3 bases from J, with 12 bases between. The CDR3 DNA sequence: TGTGCCAGCAGCCCACAGATTCTCAAAAACATTCAGTACTTC. Residues: CASSPQILKNIQYF.

This clone is a singleton in its sample. This rearrangement joins TRBV11-1 to TRBJ2-7; D possibly uses TRBD1 or TRBD2 (6 bases each). With 6 bases removed from V and 5 bases from J, the gap between germline ends came to 11 bases. This CDR3 is 12 amino acids long. CDR1 is SGHAT, CDR2 FQDESV, per germline (reference sequence). The CDR3 protein is CASRGGRDEQYF. CDR3 DNA: TGTGCCAGCAGAGGGGGGCGGGACGAGCAGTACTTC. The complete variable domain, with remaining parts taken from reference TRBV11-1 and TRBJ2-7, reads EAEVAQSPRYKITEKSQAVAFWCDPISGHATLYWYRQILGQGPELLVQFQDESVVDDSQLPKDRFSAERLKGVDSTLKIQPAELGDSAMYLCASRGGRDEQYFGPGTRLTVT.

The gene calls are TRBV27 and TRBJ1-2, with TRBD1 matching 9 bases. Trimming took 6 bases from V and 4 from J; bases not matched to a gene: 3. The CDR3 length is 13 residues. Germline CDR1 reads MNHEY; CDR2 reads SMNVEV (reference sequence). The CDR3 DNA sequence: TGTGCCAGCAGCTACAGGGGGCTCTATGGCTACACCTTC. Its translation is CASSYRGLYGYTF.

The chain employs TRBV2 and TRBJ1-1, with TRBD1 identical over 10 bases. Trimming took 7 bases from V and 0 from J; bases not matched to a gene: 5. This CDR3 spans 15 amino acids. Germline V gives CDR1 SNHLY, CDR2 FYNNEI. CDR3 sequence: CASTTDRGLNTEAFF. The CDR3 region has the DNA TGTGCCAGCACCACGGACAGGGGGTTGAACACTGAAGCTTTCTTT.

The V call is TRBV25-1, the J call TRBJ1-2; D is uncertain. CDR1 and CDR2 (germline): MGHDK, SYGVNS. Trimming shortened V by 7 bases and J by 2 bases, and 11 bases separated the two germline ends. The length of the CDR3 is 13 residues. CDR3 sequence reads: CASTNERNYGYTF. The DNA for the CDR3 is TGTGCCAGCACGAACGAGAGGAACTATGGCTACACCTTC.

The chain has TRBV18 and TRBJ1-2, with D uncertain. V dropped 3 bases and J dropped 4 bases, with 15 bases sitting between them. The V gene's germline CDR1 is KGHSH and CDR2 LQKENI. The CDR3 is made up of 15 amino acids. DNA of the CDR3: TGTGCCAGCTCACCGTCTCCGGTCCCCCTCTATGGCTACACCTTC. Amino acids: CASSPSPVPLYGYTF.

V gene TRBV11-2 combines with J gene TRBJ2-7; TRBD1 matches at 7 bases. This CDR3 region has 13 residues. With V trimmed by 1 base and J by 6 bases, 3 bases remained unmatched. CDR1 is SGHAT and CDR2 is FQNNGV in the germline V gene. CDR3 loop: CASSLGDSREQYF. In DNA, the CDR3 is TGTGCCAGCAGCTTAGGGGACAGCCGCGAGCAGTACTTC.

The chain carries TRBV6-2 or TRBV6-3 and TRBJ2-7; tentatively, D is TRBD1 (5 bases). The CDR3 runs 16 residues. Germline CDR1 reads MNHEY; CDR2 reads SVGEGT. V was clipped by 5 bases and J by 3 bases, with 20 bases between them. The CDR3 region has the DNA TGTGCCAGCAGTCAAGTACAGGCCCTAAAGCTCTACGAGCAGTACTTC. Amino acids: CASSQVQALKLYEQYF.

In DNA, the CDR3 is TGTGCCAGCAGCCCGCCCCAGGGATCGAACACCGGGGAGCTGTTTTTT. Its translation: CASSPPQGSNTGELFF. V and J are TRBV7-6 and TRBJ2-2, with D possibly TRBD1 on 5 matching bases. V lost 5 bases and J 0 bases, leaving 13 bases between the germline ends. Germline values: CDR1 SGHVS, CDR2 FNYEAQ. The CDR3 covers 16 residues.

This clone came up many times. The genes are TRBV7-3 and TRBJ2-1; D call uncertain. Trimming left V 5 bases short and J 8 bases short, with 19 bases between. Germline V gene lookup returns CDR1 SGHTA and CDR2 FQGTGA. CDR3 length: 15 amino acids. The CDR3 bases are TGTGCCAGCAGCGACCACGGAGCCCTCGTGGATGAGCAGTTCTTC. Amino acids: CASSDHGALVDEQFF.

The V call is TRBV18, the J call TRBJ1-5; the match to TRBD1 covers 11 bases. With V trimmed by 6 bases and J by 5 bases, 6 bases remained unmatched. This CDR3 has 15 residues. Germline V gene sequence: CDR1 KGHSH, CDR2 LQKENI. The CDR3 region has the DNA TGTGCCAGCTCCCAGGGACAGGGGGTACATCAGCCCCAGCATTTT. Protein sequence: CASSQGQGVHQPQHF.